This T cell receptor beta chain was captured in a study of blood T cell repertoires in COVID-19. Per the original data handling: For nucleated cells, counts were estimated from reference gene primer amplification. TCRdb's copy holds only in-frame clones and misses some; the assay was immunoSEQ multiplex PCR. The V and J calls and clone size come from that table; D and trimming were worked out from the DNA. The table includes roughly 430,000 clones, nearly 90% detected once. The study assigned cohorts using participant-reported clinical history. During the 2 weeks before they entered the study, exposed participants had met someone with a PCR-confirmed or clinician-diagnosed COVID-19 case. There are a few counts of this clone. Germline values: CDR1 MGHRA, CDR2 YSYEKL. V was pared by 0 bases and J by 13 bases, with 16 bases between. The CDR3 is 15 amino acids.

This TCR was sampled from a woman between 18 and 29 years old who had been exposed to COVID-19. The rearrangement uses TRBV4-1 and TRBJ1-6; D gene uncertain. Sequencing used PBMCs or T cells enriched from blood (not recorded which). In DNA form, the CDR3 reads TGCGCCAGCAGCCAAGATCGGGAGCGGCTCGGTCCCCTCCACTTT. Its translation is CASSQDRERLGPLHF.